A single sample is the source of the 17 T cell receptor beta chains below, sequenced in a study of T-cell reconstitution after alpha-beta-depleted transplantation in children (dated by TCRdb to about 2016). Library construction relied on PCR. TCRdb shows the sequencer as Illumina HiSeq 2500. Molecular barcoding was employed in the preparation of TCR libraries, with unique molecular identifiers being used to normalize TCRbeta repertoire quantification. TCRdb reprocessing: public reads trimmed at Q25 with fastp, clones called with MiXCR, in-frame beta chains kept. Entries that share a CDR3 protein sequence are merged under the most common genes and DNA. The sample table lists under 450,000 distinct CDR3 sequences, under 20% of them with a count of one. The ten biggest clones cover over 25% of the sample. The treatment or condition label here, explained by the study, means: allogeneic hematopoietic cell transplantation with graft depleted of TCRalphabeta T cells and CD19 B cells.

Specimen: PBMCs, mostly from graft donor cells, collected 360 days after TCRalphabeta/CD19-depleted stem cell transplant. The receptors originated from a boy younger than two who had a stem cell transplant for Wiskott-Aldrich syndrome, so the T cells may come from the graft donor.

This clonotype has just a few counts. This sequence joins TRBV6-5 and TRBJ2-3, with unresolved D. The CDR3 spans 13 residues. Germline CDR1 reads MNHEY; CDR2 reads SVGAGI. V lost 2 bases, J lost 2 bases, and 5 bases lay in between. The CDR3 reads CASSYKNTDTQYF. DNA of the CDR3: TGTGCCAGCAGTTACAAGAACACAGATACGCAGTATTTT.

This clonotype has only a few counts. The CDR3 loop reads CASSQGQGLGNQPQHF. CDR3 bases: TGTGCCAGCAGCCAGGGACAGGGGCTGGGGAATCAGCCCCAGCATTTT. The V gene is TRBV7-9, the J gene TRBJ1-5; TRBD1 matches 10 bases. Germline loops: CDR1 SEHNR, CDR2 FQNEAQ (reference sequence). The CDR3 sequence is 16 residues long. The ends lost 5 bases at V and 4 bases at J; junction bases unmatched: 8.

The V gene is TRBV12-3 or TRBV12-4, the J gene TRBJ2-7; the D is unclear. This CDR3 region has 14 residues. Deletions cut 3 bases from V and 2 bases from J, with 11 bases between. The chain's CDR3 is CASSFVGSPYEQYF. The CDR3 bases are TGTGCCAGCAGTTTTGTCGGCTCACCCTACGAGCAGTACTTC.

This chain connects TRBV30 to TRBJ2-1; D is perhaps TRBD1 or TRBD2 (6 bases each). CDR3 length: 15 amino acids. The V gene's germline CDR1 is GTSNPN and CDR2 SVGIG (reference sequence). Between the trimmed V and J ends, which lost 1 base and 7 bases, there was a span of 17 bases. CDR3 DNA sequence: TGTGCCTGGAGTGGGGGGCGGGGACTCCAGAATGAGCAGTTCTTC. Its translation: CAWSGGRGLQNEQFF.

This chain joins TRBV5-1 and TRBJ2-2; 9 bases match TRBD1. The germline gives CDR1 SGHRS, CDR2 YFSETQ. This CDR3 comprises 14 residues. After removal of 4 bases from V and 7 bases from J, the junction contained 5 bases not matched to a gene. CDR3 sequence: CASSADRGGGELFF. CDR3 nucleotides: TGCGCCAGCAGCGCGGACAGGGGAGGCGGGGAGCTGTTTTTT.

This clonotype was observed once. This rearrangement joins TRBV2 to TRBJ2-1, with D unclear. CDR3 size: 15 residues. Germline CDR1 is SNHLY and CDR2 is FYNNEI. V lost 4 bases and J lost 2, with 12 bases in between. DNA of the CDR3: TGTGCCAGCAGTGTTGAGGAATTCACCTACAATGAGCAGTTCTTC. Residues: CASSVEEFTYNEQFF.

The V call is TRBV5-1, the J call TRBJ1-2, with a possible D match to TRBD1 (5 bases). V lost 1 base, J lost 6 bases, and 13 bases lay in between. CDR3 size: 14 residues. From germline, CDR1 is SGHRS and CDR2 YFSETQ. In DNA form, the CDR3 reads TGCGCCAGCAGCTTGACAGGAGATGAACATGGCTACACCTTC. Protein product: CASSLTGDEHGYTF. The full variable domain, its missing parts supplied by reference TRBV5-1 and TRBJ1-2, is KAGVTQTPRYLIKTRGQQVTLSCSPISGHRSVSWYQQTPGQGLQFLFEYFSETQRNKGNFPGRFSGRQFSNSRSEMNVSTLELGDSALYLCASSLTGDEHGYTFGSGTRLTVV.

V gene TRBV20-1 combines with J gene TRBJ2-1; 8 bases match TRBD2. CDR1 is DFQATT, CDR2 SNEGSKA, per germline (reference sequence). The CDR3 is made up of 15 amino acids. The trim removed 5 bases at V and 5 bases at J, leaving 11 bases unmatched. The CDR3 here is CSACTGTRIDNEQFF. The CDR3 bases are TGCAGTGCTTGCACCGGGACTAGGATTGACAATGAGCAGTTCTTC.

This CDR3 reads CASSSSGARGSRSYEQYF. CDR3 sequence (DNA): TGCGCCAGCAGCTCCTCGGGGGCGCGAGGGTCGAGGAGCTACGAGCAGTACTTC. This chain joins TRBV5-1 and TRBJ2-7; D is perhaps TRBD1 or TRBD2 (6 bases each). Trimming pared 3 bases from V and 3 bases from J, leaving 25 bases between. In germline, CDR1 is SGHRS, CDR2 YFSETQ. The CDR3 runs to 18 residues.

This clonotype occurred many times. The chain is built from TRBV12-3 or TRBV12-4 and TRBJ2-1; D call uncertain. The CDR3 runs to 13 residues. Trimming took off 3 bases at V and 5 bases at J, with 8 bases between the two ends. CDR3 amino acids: CASSFQSHNEQFF. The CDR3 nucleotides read TGTGCCAGCAGTTTCCAGTCCCACAATGAGCAGTTCTTC.

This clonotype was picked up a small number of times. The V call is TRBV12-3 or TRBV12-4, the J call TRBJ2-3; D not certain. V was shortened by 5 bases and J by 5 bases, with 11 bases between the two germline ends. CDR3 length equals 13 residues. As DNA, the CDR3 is TGTGCCAGCAGTGCCCTTTCCGGAGATACGCAGTATTTT. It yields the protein CASSALSGDTQYF.

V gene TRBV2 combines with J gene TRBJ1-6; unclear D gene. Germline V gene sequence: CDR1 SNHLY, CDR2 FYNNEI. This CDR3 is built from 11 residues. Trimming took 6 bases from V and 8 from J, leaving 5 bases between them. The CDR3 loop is CASRWDSPLHF. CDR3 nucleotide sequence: TGTGCCAGCAGATGGGATTCACCCCTCCACTTT.

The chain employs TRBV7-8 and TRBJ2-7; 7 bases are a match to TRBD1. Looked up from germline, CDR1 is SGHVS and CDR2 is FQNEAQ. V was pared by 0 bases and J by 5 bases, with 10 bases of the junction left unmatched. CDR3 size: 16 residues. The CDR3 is CASSLALKTGKNEQYF. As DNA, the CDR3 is TGTGCCAGCAGCTTAGCCCTGAAGACAGGGAAAAACGAGCAGTACTTC.

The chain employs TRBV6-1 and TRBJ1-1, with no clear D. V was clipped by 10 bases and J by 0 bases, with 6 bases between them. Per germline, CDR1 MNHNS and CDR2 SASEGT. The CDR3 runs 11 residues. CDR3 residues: CAIRMNTEAFF. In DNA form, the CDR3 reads TGTGCCATCAGGATGAACACTGAAGCTTTCTTT.

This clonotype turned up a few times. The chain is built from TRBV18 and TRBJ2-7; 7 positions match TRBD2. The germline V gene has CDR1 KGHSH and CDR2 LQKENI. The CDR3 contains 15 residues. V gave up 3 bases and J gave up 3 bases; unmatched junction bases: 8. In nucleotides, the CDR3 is TGTGCCAGCTCACCTTTAGCGGGTATAAACTACGAGCAGTACTTC. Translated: CASSPLAGINYEQYF.

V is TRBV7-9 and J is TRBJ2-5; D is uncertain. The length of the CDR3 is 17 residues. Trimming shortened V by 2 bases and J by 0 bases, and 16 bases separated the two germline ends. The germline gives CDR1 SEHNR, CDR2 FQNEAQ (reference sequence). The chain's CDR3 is CASSLKPTAGHQETQYF. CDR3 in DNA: TGTGCCAGCAGCTTAAAGCCTACCGCAGGTCACCAAGAGACCCAGTACTTC.

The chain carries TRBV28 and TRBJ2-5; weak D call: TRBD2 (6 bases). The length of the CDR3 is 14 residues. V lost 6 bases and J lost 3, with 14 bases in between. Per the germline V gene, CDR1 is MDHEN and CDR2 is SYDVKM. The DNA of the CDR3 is TGTGCCAGCAGCTGGAGAGGAGGGAAAGAGACCCAGTACTTC. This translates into CASSWRGGKETQYF.